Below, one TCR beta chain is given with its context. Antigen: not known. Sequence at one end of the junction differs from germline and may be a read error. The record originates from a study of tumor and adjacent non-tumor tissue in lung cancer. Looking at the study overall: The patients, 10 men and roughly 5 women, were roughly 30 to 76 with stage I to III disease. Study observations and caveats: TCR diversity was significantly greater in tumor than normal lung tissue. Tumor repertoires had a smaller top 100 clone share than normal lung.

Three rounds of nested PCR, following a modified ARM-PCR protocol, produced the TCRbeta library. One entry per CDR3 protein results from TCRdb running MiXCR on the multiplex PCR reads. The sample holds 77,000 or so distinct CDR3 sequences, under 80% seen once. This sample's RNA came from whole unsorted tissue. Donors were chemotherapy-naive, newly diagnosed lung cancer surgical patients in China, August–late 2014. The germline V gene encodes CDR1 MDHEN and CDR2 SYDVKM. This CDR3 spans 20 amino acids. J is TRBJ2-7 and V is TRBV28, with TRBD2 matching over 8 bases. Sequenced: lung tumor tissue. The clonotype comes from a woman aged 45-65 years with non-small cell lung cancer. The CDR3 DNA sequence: TGTGCCATCAGTCCCCATCCGGGACTAGAGGGAGTAACTTCCTCCTACGAGCAGTACTTC. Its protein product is CAISPHPGLEGVTSSYEQYF.